Included here is one T cell receptor (beta chain) sequence, with context. Its cognate antigen is unknown. This CDR3 is 13 amino acids long. Trimming shortened V by 2 bases and J by 7 bases, and 11 bases separated the two germline ends. Germline CDR1 reads WNHNN; CDR2 reads SYGVQD (reference sequence). The sample originates from a study of metastatic and nonmetastatic thyroid tumors. Study-wide findings and caveats: Compared with benign nodules, malignant thyroid tumors were reported to have significantly higher TCR beta diversity in both blood and tumor.

TCRdb re-processed the PCR reads through MiXCR. The sample has approximately 28,000 clones; about 20% are singletons. All patients were untreated before thyroid surgery. The TCR originated in a female donor with papillary thyroid cancer or a benign thyroid nodule (not recorded which). Some clones in this sample may be carry-over from other donors' samples. This chain joins TRBV10-1 and TRBJ1-2; TRBD1 is a possible D gene (5 bases). Sequencing was done on a sample of blood. CDR3 nucleotide sequence: TGCGCCAGCAGTGAGGCGCAGGGACGTGGCTACACCTTC. Residues: CASSEAQGRGYTF.